The 32 T cell receptor beta chains below all came from one sample that was sequenced in a study of T cell repertoires and HLA-DP antigens. Assay used: immunoSEQ multiplex PCR; TCRdb lists only in-frame clones, some missing. The sample holds about 73,000 clones; roughly 78% are singletons and the top ten take 1.5% to 2%. Which antigens these TCRs recognize remains unknown. The material sequenced was CD4+ T cells from PBMCs. Every receptor here comes from a man aged 55 to 69 in good health and CMV-seronegative.

The chain joins TRBV7-9 to TRBJ2-3, with no clear D. Trimming took off 5 bases at V and 5 bases at J, with 20 bases between the two ends. The CDR3 sequence is 16 residues long. From germline, CDR1 is SEHNR and CDR2 FQNEAQ (reference sequence). The CDR3 DNA reads as TGTGCCAGCAGCCCACATCTTTCAGACCTCTTAGATACGCAGTATTTT. Its protein is CASSPHLSDLLDTQYF. Filled out from reference TRBV7-9 and TRBJ2-3, the complete variable domain reads DTGVSQNPRHKITKRGQNVTFRCDPISEHNRLYWYRQTLGQGPEFLTYFQNEAQLEKSRLLSDRFSAERPKGSFSTLEIQRTEQGDSAMYLCASSPHLSDLLDTQYFGPGTRLTVL.

This clone has only one observation. The chain is built from TRBV4-2 and TRBJ2-2, with TRBD1 identical over 12 bases. The V gene's germline CDR1 is LGHNA and CDR2 YNFKEQ. There are 15 residues in the CDR3. The J segment lost 4 bases and the V segment lost 4 bases, leaving 1 base of the junction unmatched. CDR3 nucleotides: TGTGCCAGCAGCCGGGGACAGGGGGCCACCGGGGAGCTGTTTTTT. The encoded protein is CASSRGQGATGELFF.

The sample holds many counts of this clone. The chain carries TRBV4-1 and TRBJ2-1; 11 bases align to TRBD2. The CDR3 length is 18 residues. V gave up 4 bases and J gave up 0 bases; unmatched junction bases: 8. Germline V gene lookup returns CDR1 MGHRA and CDR2 YSYEKL. The CDR3 DNA sequence: TGCGCCAGCAGCCGAGGACTAGCGGGCGTAAGCTCCTACAATGAGCAGTTCTTC. It specifies CASSRGLAGVSSYNEQFF.

This sequence joins TRBV28 and TRBJ2-2; D might be TRBD2 (8 bases). V lost 6 bases and J 0 bases, leaving 14 bases between the germline ends. The CDR3 length is 16 residues. Germline V gene sequence: CDR1 MDHEN, CDR2 SYDVKM. The DNA for the CDR3 is TGTGCCAGCAGCCGGGGGGGGACAGCGAACACCGGGGAGCTGTTTTTT. Translated, it gives CASSRGGTANTGELFF.

This chain links TRBV27 with TRBJ2-7; the match to TRBD1 covers 7 bases. J gave up 3 bases and V 6 bases, and 5 bases lay outside the gene matches. Per the germline V gene, CDR1 is MNHEY and CDR2 is SMNVEV (reference sequence). The CDR3 runs 13 residues. CDR3 nucleotides: TGTGCCAGCAGACCCTCAGGGGGCTACGAGCAGTACGTC. Protein sequence: CASRPSGGYEQYV.

V and J are TRBV6-5 and TRBJ2-5; 8 positions match TRBD2. CDR1 is MNHEY and CDR2 is SVGAGI in the germline V gene. The CDR3 sequence is 15 residues long. J gave up 1 base and V 7 bases, and 8 bases lay outside the gene matches. The CDR3 sequence is CASKLLTSGQETQYF. The CDR3 DNA is TGTGCCAGCAAACTATTAACTAGCGGCCAAGAGACCCAGTACTTC.

This chain joins TRBV12-5 and TRBJ1-2, with D tentatively TRBD1 (5 bases). Trimming pared 5 bases from V and 3 bases from J, leaving 19 bases between. Germline V CDR1 and CDR2: LGHNT, FRNRAP. The CDR3 has 16 amino acids. The CDR3 sequence is CASGIRTGPAYYGYTF. In DNA, the CDR3 is TGTGCTAGTGGTATCCGAACGGGACCGGCCTACTATGGCTACACCTTC.

In its sample, this clone was seen a few times. V gene TRBV19 combines with J gene TRBJ1-1; the match to TRBD1 covers 8 bases. The CDR3 is made up of 18 amino acids. The germline gives CDR1 LNHDA, CDR2 SQIVND (reference sequence). V lost 4 bases and J lost 0; bases outside the gene matches: 13. The CDR3 spells CASSTNTGTGLMNTEAFF. In DNA, the CDR3 is TGTGCCAGTAGTACTAATACCGGGACAGGCCTCATGAACACTGAAGCTTTCTTT.

The chain recombines TRBV13 with TRBJ1-1; no reliable D call. Germline V lookup: CDR1 PRHDT, CDR2 FYEKMQ (reference sequence). The CDR3 sequence is 14 residues long. The V end lost 0 bases, the J end lost 2 bases, and 7 bases lay between the germline ends. CDR3: CASSLGHLNTEAFF. CDR3 DNA sequence: TGTGCCAGCAGCTTAGGACACCTAAACACTGAAGCTTTCTTT.

This sequence joins TRBV7-2 and TRBJ1-3; 7 bases agree with TRBD1. The CDR3 is 15 amino acids. Germline CDR1 SGHTA, CDR2 FQGNSA. V gave up 5 bases and J gave up 3 bases; unmatched junction bases: 7. The CDR3 sequence: CASSPDRDVGNTIYF. The CDR3 region has the DNA TGTGCCAGCAGCCCCGACAGGGACGTTGGAAACACCATATATTTT.

The chain links TRBV27 to TRBJ2-1; D may correspond to TRBD1 or TRBD2 (5 bases each). This CDR3 spans 16 amino acids. Germline V gene lookup returns CDR1 MNHEY and CDR2 SMNVEV (reference sequence). Trimming removed 6 bases from V and 0 bases from J, with 15 bases in between. For the CDR3, the DNA is TGTGCCAGCAGGGGACCCGACTACCGCTCCTACAATGAGCAGTTCTTC. Protein: CASRGPDYRSYNEQFF.

The chain has TRBV30 and TRBJ2-3; the match to TRBD2 covers 10 bases. The CDR3 covers 15 residues. The V segment lost 4 bases and the J segment 14 bases; nucleotides outside the gene matches: 18. Germline lookup yields CDR1 GTSNPN and CDR2 SVGIG (reference sequence). The CDR3 coding sequence is TGTGCCTGGAAACGGACTAGCGGAGTTTCCGAAAGTGCGTATTTT. Amino acid sequence: CAWKRTSGVSESAYF.

CDR3: CASSAPHVGETQYF. The CDR3 DNA reads as TGTGCCAGTAGTGCCCCCCATGTGGGGGAGACCCAGTACTTC. The V gene is TRBV19, the J gene TRBJ2-5; D is unresolved. The germline V gene encodes CDR1 LNHDA and CDR2 SQIVND (reference sequence). V gave up 5 bases and J gave up 5 bases, with 15 bases separating them. The CDR3 runs 14 residues. Full variable domain (rest looked up from reference TRBV19 and TRBJ2-5): DGGITQSPKYLFRKEGQNVTLSCEQNLNHDAMYWYRQDPGQGLRLIYYSQIVNDFQKGDIAEGYSVSREKKESFPLTVTSAQKNPTAFYLCASSAPHVGETQYFGPGTRLLVL.

CDR3 sequence reads: CASSPLAGEYNEQFF. The CDR3 DNA is TGTGCCAGCAGCCCACTAGCGGGAGAGTACAATGAGCAGTTCTTC. The chain links TRBV7-2 to TRBJ2-1; 11 nucleotides line up with TRBD2. Trimming removed 5 bases from V and 4 bases from J; junction bases left unmatched: 4. The CDR3 has 15 residues. Germline assignment: CDR1 SGHTA and CDR2 FQGNSA.

This clone was counted between two and nine times. The chain is built from TRBV9 and TRBJ1-1, with unresolved D. Germline values: CDR1 SGDLS, CDR2 YYNGEE. V shed 1 base and J shed 4 bases, with 8 bases lying between them. The CDR3 runs 13 residues. CDR3 bases: TGTGCCAGCAGCGTACGGGTCGCCACTGAAGCTTTCTTT. It codes for CASSVRVATEAFF. Based on the CDR3 plus reference TRBV9 and TRBJ1-1, the full variable domain is DSGVTQTPKHLITATGQRVTLRCSPRSGDLSVYWYQQSLDQGLQFLIQYYNGEERAKGNILERFSAQQFPDLHSELNLSSLELGDSALYFCASSVRVATEAFFGQGTRLTVV.

The V call is TRBV14, the J call TRBJ1-2, with TRBD1 as a possible D gene (5 bases). Trimming stripped 4 bases from V and 4 bases from J, with 13 bases between. There are 14 residues in the CDR3. Per germline, CDR1 SGHDN and CDR2 FVKESK. CDR3 nucleotide sequence: TGTGCCAGCAGCCCTCAAACAGGAGCCTATGGCTACACCTTC. Translated, it gives CASSPQTGAYGYTF.

This clone has more than one count but fewer than ten. V gene TRBV7-2 combines with J gene TRBJ2-1, with unresolved D. V was clipped by 4 bases and J by 3 bases, with 10 bases between them. The CDR3 loop spans 14 amino acids. The germline CDR1 and CDR2 sequences are SGHTA and FQGNSA. CDR3 amino acids: CASSSGSIYNEQFF. CDR3 nucleotide sequence: TGTGCCAGCAGCTCGGGTTCTATCTACAATGAGCAGTTCTTC.

CDR3 DNA sequence: TGTGCCAGCAGCCAAGTACTAGCTTCCTACAATGAGCAGTTCTTC. This gives the protein CASSQVLASYNEQFF. The V gene is TRBV4-2, the J gene TRBJ2-1, with D possibly being TRBD2 (6 bases). Germline CDR1 and CDR2: LGHNA and YNFKEQ. The CDR3 runs to 15 residues. V was clipped by 1 base and J by 1 base, with 8 bases between them.

The CDR3 spells CASSGDTGLGEQYV. The CDR3 nucleotides read TGTGCCAGCAGCGGGGACACGGGACTTGGGGAGCAGTACGTC. V usage is TRBV2 and J usage is TRBJ2-7; D might be TRBD1 or TRBD2, each matching 6 bases. V was pared by 6 bases and J by 7 bases, with 19 bases between. The CDR3 is 14 residues long. The germline gives CDR1 SNHLY, CDR2 FYNNEI.

This rearrangement joins TRBV29-1 to TRBJ1-2; D is perhaps TRBD1 (5 bases). This CDR3 region has 13 residues. CDR1 is SQVTM, CDR2 ANQGSEA, per germline. V gave up 4 bases and J gave up 7 bases, with 16 bases separating them. The CDR3 loop is CSVGSSAGSGYTF. The CDR3 DNA reads TGCAGCGTTGGGTCCTCCGCAGGGAGTGGCTACACCTTC. Combining the CDR3 with reference TRBV29-1 and TRBJ1-2 gives the whole variable domain SAVISQKPSRDICQRGTSLTIQCQVDSQVTMMFWYRQQPGQSLTLIATANQGSEATYESGFVIDKFPISRPNLTFSTLTVSNMSPEDSSIYLCSVGSSAGSGYTFGSGTRLTVV.

This clone has just one count. The chain recombines TRBV19 with TRBJ2-5, with D perhaps given as TRBD1 or TRBD2 (6 bases each). Trimming shortened V by 1 base and J by 2 bases, and 14 bases separated the two germline ends. The CDR3 runs 16 residues. Germline values: CDR1 LNHDA, CDR2 SQIVND (reference sequence). CDR3 DNA: TGTGCCAGTAGTATAGTGCCGGGGGCGGGGCAAGAGACCCAGTACTTC. Translating gives CASSIVPGAGQETQYF.

This rearrangement joins TRBV19 to TRBJ1-2; TRBD1 might be the D (5 bases). V was pared by 5 bases and J by 8 bases, with 21 bases between. Per germline, CDR1 LNHDA and CDR2 SQIVND (reference sequence). The CDR3 totals 15 residues. CDR3 in amino acids: CASSPSQGNYPGYTF. As DNA, the CDR3 is TGTGCCAGTAGTCCGAGTCAGGGAAACTACCCGGGCTACACCTTC.

The V call is TRBV4-1, the J call TRBJ2-7; 7 bases are a match to TRBD1. J lost 0 bases, V lost 1 base, and 3 bases had no gene match. This CDR3 region has 15 residues. Germline CDR1 is MGHRA and CDR2 is YSYEKL. The CDR3 nucleotides read TGCGCCAGCAGCCAAGGAGGACAGGACTCCTACGAGCAGTACTTC. Translating it yields CASSQGGQDSYEQYF.

The J gene is TRBJ1-5, the V gene TRBV7-2; a weak D match, TRBD1 (5 bases). Trimming pared 2 bases from V and 6 bases from J, leaving 11 bases between. Germline V lookup: CDR1 SGHTA, CDR2 FQGNSA. The CDR3 loop spans 14 amino acids. The CDR3: CASSLQRGSQPQHF. The CDR3 DNA follows: TGTGCCAGCAGCTTACAAAGGGGAAGTCAGCCCCAGCATTTT.

The rearrangement joins TRBV5-5 to TRBJ2-1, with D perhaps assigned TRBD1 or TRBD2 (5 bases each). CDR3 length: 18 residues. V lost 1 base to trimming and J lost 7 bases, with 24 bases between them. Looked up from germline, CDR1 is SGHKS and CDR2 is YYEKEE (reference sequence). CDR3 bases: TGTGCCAGCAGCTTGCAACTTAACACAGGAGGTTCACGGAATGAGCAGTTCTTC. Protein product: CASSLQLNTGGSRNEQFF.

The rearrangement joins TRBV5-1 to TRBJ2-3, with a weak D call TRBD1 (5 bases). Trimming cost V 0 bases and J 3 bases, with 11 bases left between them. Looked up from germline, CDR1 is SGHRS and CDR2 is YFSETQ. This CDR3 region has 15 residues. The CDR3 sequence is CASSLEGVGTDTQYF. Written as DNA, the CDR3 is TGCGCCAGCAGCTTGGAAGGGGTAGGGACAGATACGCAGTATTTT.

This clone was seen a single time. The V and J genes are TRBV28 and TRBJ2-3; TRBD1 agrees at 8 bases. The CDR3 extends over 14 amino acids. Germline trimming cut 5 bases from V and 14 bases from J; bases unmatched to any gene: 15. Germline loops: CDR1 MDHEN, CDR2 SYDVKM. CDR3 in amino acids: CASSLELGQGGRYF. The CDR3 DNA reads as TGTGCCAGCAGTCTAGAGCTAGGACAGGGAGGTCGGTATTTT.

The chain couples TRBV4-2 to TRBJ1-1; a possible D gene is TRBD1 (5 bases). Germline V gene lookup returns CDR1 LGHNA and CDR2 YNFKEQ. Trimming removed 0 bases at V and 7 bases at J, with 12 bases between. CDR3 size: 14 residues. The CDR3 is CASSQDLRQGEAFF. The CDR3 nucleotides are TGTGCCAGCAGCCAAGATCTACGGCAGGGTGAAGCTTTCTTT.

This clone has a single count. The chain recombines TRBV7-2 with TRBJ2-7, with D unresolved. Looked up from germline, CDR1 is SGHTA and CDR2 is FQGNSA. The CDR3 is 14 amino acids. V lost 5 bases and J 2 bases, leaving 13 bases between the germline ends. CDR3: CASSRSGQTYEQYF. Here the CDR3 DNA reads TGTGCCAGCAGCCGTAGTGGGCAGACCTACGAGCAGTACTTC.

The chain links TRBV6-4 to TRBJ2-3, with 8 bases aligning to TRBD2. Germline CDR1 and CDR2: MRHNA and SNTAGT. CDR3 length equals 15 residues. J lost 5 bases, V lost 8 bases, and 12 bases had no gene match. The DNA for the CDR3 is TGTGCCAGCGCCCATGGAGCGGGGGTGGGAGATACGCAGTATTTT. Encoded protein: CASAHGAGVGDTQYF.

The chain has TRBV7-2 and TRBJ2-5; the match to TRBD2 covers 13 bases. The V gene end was trimmed by 5 bases and the J gene end by 6 bases; junction bases not matched to a gene: 6. CDR1 and CDR2 (germline): SGHTA, FQGNSA. This CDR3 is 15 amino acids long. The CDR3 loop is CASSRTSGGMQTQYF. The CDR3 DNA reads as TGTGCCAGCAGCCGGACTAGCGGGGGTATGCAGACCCAGTACTTC. The entire variable domain, with the rest obtained from reference TRBV7-2 and TRBJ2-5, is as follows: GAGVSQSPSNKVTEKGKDVELRCDPISGHTALYWYRQSLGQGLEFLIYFQGNSAPDKSGLPSDRFSAERTGGSVSTLTIQRTQQEDSAVYLCASSRTSGGMQTQYFGPGTRLLVL.

The rearrangement uses TRBV11-2 and TRBJ2-7; 7 nucleotides align to TRBD1. Germline assignment: CDR1 SGHAT and CDR2 FQNNGV. The CDR3 consists of 14 residues. V shed 5 bases, J shed 6 bases, and the junction held 10 bases outside the gene matches. The CDR3 is CASSRTLGQIEQYF. Written as DNA, the CDR3 is TGTGCCAGCAGCCGGACCCTGGGACAGATCGAGCAGTACTTC.